This TCR beta chain was sequenced for a study of CD4 T cells in relation to SARS-CoV-2 and coronaviruses. Overall study context: After around 10 days of antigen culture, PBMC TCR beta CDR3s were sequenced. Negative control cultures got HIV-1 Nef peptides or no peptide.

After removal of 9 bases from V and 6 bases from J, the junction contained 9 bases not matched to a gene. The length of the CDR3 is 13 residues. Germline CDR1 LNHDA, CDR2 SQIVND (reference sequence). As concerns this clone: Its target is unknown.

TCRdb keeps only in-frame clones here, not all; method: immunoSEQ multiplex PCR. This sample has 22,000 or so clones, with less than 75% found just once. CD4+ T cells from unexposed donors were obtained before the COVID-19 pandemic (2011-2018). CD4+ T cells were isolated from the cells after about 11 days of culture. The clonotype comes from a human donor in good health. Sequencing was done on a sample of CD4+ T cells from PBMCs, cultured in vitro. The chain joins TRBV19 to TRBJ2-7; 9 bases are a match to TRBD1. CDR3 loop: CASNRDRDSEQYF. In DNA form, the CDR3 reads TGTGCCAGCAACCGGGACAGGGACTCCGAGCAGTACTTC.